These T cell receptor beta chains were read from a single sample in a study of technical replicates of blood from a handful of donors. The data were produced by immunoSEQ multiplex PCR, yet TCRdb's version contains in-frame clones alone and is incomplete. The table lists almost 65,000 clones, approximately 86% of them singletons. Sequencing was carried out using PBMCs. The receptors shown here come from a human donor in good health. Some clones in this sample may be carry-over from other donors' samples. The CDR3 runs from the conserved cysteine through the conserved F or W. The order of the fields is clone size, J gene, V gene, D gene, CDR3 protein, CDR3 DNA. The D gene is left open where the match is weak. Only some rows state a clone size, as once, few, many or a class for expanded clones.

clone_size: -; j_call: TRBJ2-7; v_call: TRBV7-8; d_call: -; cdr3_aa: CASSKEVNEQYF; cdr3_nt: TGTGCCAGCAGCAAAGAGGTCAACGAGCAGTACTTC
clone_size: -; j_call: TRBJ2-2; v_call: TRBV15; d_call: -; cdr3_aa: CATSREGGNTGELFF; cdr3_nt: TGTGCCACCAGCAGAGAGGGGGGGAACACCGGGGAGCTGTTTTTT
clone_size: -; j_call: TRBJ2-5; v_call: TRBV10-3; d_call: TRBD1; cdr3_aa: CAISPSPWGQGKVRETQYF; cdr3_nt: TGTGCCATCAGTCCAAGCCCGTGGGGACAGGGGAAGGTGAGGGAGACCCAGTACTTC
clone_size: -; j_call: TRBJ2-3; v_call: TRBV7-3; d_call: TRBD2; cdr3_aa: CASSPTSGSNPDTQYF; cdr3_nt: TGTGCCAGCAGCCCCACTAGCGGGAGTAACCCAGATACGCAGTATTTT
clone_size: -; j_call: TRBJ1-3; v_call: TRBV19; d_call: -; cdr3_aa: CASSTFSSNSGNTIYF; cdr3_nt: TGTGCCAGTAGTACCTTCTCAAGCAACTCTGGAAACACCATATATTTT
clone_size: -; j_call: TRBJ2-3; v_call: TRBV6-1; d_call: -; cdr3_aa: CASSEGGHTQYF; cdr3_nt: TGTGCCAGCAGTGAAGGGGGCCATACGCAGTATTTT
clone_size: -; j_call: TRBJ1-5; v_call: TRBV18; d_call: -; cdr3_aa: CASSPDSRGGQPQHF; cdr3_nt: TGTGCCAGCTCACCAGACTCCCGAGGGGGACAGCCCCAGCATTTT
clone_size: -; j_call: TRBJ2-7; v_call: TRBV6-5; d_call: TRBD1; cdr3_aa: CASSPGQGSSYEQYF; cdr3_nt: TGTGCCAGCAGCCCGGGACAGGGGAGCTCCTACGAGCAGTACTTC
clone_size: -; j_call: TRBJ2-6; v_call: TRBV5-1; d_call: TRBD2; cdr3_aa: CASSLAGHLSGANVLTF; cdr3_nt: TGCGCCAGCAGCCTAGCGGGACACCTCTCTGGGGCCAACGTCCTGACTTTC
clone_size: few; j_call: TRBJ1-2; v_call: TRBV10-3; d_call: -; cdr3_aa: CAISDSSYGYTF; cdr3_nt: TGTGCCATCAGTGACAGTTCGTATGGCTACACCTTC
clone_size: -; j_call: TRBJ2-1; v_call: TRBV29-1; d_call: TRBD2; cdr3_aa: CSVGERLAGTTKQFF; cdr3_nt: TGCAGCGTTGGGGAGAGGCTAGCGGGGACTACAAAGCAGTTCTTC
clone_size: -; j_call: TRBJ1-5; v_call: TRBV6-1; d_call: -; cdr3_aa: CASSESGNQPQHF; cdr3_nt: TGTGCCAGCAGTGAATCTGGCAATCAGCCCCAGCATTTT
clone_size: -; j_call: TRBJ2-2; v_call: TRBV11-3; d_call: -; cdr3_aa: CASSLVSAGELFF; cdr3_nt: TGTGCCAGCAGCTTAGTTTCCGCCGGGGAGCTGTTTTTT
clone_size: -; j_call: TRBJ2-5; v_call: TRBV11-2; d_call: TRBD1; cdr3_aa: CAVRDRGETQYF; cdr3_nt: TGTGCCGTTCGGGACAGGGGAGAGACCCAGTACTTC
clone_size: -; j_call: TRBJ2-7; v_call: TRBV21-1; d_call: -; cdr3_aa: CASSKVGPFKEGDSWQYF; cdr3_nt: TGTGCCAGCAGCAAAGTTGGCCCTTTTAAAGAGGGCGACTCTTGGCAGTACTTC
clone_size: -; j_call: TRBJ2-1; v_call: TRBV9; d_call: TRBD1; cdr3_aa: CAGGTGGTNNEQFF; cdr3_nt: TGTGCCGGGGGGACAGGGGGTACGAACAATGAGCAGTTCTTC
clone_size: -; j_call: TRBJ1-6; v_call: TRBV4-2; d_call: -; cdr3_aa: CASSQVTANNSPLHF; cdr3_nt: TGTGCCAGCAGCCAAGTGACAGCTAATAATTCACCCCTCCACTTT
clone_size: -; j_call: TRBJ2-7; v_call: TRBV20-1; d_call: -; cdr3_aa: CSADGQYEQYF; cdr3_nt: TGCAGTGCCGACGGACAGTACGAGCAGTACTTC
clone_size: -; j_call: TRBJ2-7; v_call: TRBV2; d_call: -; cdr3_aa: CASSVSLLSYEQYF; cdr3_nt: TGTGCCAGCAGTGTTAGTCTCCTCTCCTACGAGCAGTACTTC
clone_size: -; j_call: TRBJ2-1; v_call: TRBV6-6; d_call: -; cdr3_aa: CASSYAQGHNEQFF; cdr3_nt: TGTGCCAGCAGTTACGCGCAGGGCCACAATGAGCAGTTCTTC
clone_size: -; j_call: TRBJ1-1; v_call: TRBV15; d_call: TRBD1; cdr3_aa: CATSRGDSLGTEAFF; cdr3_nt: TGTGCCACCAGCAGAGGGGACAGCCTGGGGACTGAAGCTTTCTTT
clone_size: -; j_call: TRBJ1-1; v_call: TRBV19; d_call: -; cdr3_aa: CASSMGAGGIMNTEAFF; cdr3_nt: TGTGCCAGTAGTATGGGGGCCGGGGGGATAATGAACACTGAAGCTTTCTTT
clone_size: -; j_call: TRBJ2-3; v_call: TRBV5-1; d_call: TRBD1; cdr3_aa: CASTSWGQIASSTDTQYF; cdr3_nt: TGCGCCAGCACGAGTTGGGGACAGATCGCCTCTAGCACAGATACGCAGTATTTT
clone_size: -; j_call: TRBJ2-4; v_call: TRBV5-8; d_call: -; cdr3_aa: CASSPRGGYTKNIQYF; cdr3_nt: TGTGCCAGCAGCCCGAGGGGGGGTTATACCAAAAACATTCAGTACTTC
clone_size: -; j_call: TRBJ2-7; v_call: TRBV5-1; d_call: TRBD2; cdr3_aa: CASSGGLADPYEQYF; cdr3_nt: TGCGCCAGCAGCGGCGGACTAGCGGATCCCTACGAGCAGTACTTC
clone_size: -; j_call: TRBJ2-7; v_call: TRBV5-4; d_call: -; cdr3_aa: CASSFPPAYEQYF; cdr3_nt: TGTGCCAGCAGCTTTCCCCCAGCCTACGAGCAGTACTTC